This T cell receptor beta chain emerged from a study of blood T cells in healthy people across ages. With a J-beta primer mix and a sample-barcoded 5' primer, a second PCR ran about 7 to 12 cycles. In TCRdb, the 5' RACE reads were re-called with MiXCR into one record per CDR3 protein. The sample carries about 730,000 distinct CDR3 sequences, roughly 44% recorded once. Isolation yielded PBMCs, at least 6 million per sample, in every case. This clonotype was detected only a few times. This TCR was recovered from a woman aged 55-75 years in good health. The sequenced sample was blood.

CDR3 DNA sequence: TGCAGTGCTAGCCCCGGACAGATTAACACTGAAGCTTTCTTT. Its translation is CSASPGQINTEAFF. The chain employs TRBV20-1 and TRBJ1-1; possibly TRBD1 for D (6 bases). Looked up from germline, CDR1 is DFQATT and CDR2 is SNEGSKA (reference sequence). The CDR3 is 14 amino acids. The V end lost 3 bases, the J end lost 2 bases, and 13 bases lay between the germline ends.